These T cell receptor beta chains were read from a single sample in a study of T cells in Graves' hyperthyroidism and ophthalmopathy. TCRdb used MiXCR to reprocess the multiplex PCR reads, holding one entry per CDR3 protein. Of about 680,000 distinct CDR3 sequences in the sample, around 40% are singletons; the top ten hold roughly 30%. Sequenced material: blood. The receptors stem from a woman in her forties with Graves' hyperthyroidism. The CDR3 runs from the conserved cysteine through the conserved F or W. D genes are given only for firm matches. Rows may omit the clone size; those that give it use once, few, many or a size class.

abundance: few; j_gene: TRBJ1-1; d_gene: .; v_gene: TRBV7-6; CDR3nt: TGTGCCAGCAGCCCCGGCCCCCCGGGGGCTGAAGCTTTCTTT; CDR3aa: CASSPGPPGAEAFF
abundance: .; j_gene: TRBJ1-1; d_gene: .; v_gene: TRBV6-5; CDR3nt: TGTGCCAGCATCCCCTTTGGGGACACTGAAGCTTTCTTT; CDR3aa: CASIPFGDTEAFF
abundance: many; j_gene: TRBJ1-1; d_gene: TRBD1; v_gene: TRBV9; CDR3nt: TGTGCCAGCAGCGGGGGACAGCCTTCGAACACTGAAGCTTTCTTT; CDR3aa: CASSGGQPSNTEAFF
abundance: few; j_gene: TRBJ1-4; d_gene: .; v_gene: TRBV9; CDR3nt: TGTGCCAGCAGCGTTTCACAGGAGGAAAAACTGTTTTTT; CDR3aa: CASSVSQEEKLFF
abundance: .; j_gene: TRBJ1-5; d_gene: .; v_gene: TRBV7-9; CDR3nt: TGTGCCAGCAGCTTCACTAGCACGGGGACCCAGCATTTT; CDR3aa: CASSFTSTGTQHF
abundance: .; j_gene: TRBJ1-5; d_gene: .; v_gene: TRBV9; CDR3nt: TGTGCCAGACGGGGGACCGACTTATCCCAGCATTTT; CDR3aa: CARRGTDLSQHF
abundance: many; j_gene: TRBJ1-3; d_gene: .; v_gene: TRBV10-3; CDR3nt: TGTGCCATCAGTATTTATACGGATGGAAACACCATATATTTT; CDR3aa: CAISIYTDGNTIYF
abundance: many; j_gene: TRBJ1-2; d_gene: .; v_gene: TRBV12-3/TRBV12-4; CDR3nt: TGTGCCAGCGCCGGGGCGGACAGCACCTATGGCTACACCTTC; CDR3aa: CASAGADSTYGYTF
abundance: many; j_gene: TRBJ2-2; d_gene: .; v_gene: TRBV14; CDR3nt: TGTGCCAGCAGTGGGACTCGAGCGGCTATAAACACCGGGGAGCTGTTTTTT; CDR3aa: CASSGTRAAINTGELFF
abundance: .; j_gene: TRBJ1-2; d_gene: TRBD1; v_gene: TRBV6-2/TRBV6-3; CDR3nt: TGTGCCAGCAGTTACTCGACAGGGTGGGATGGCTACACCTTC; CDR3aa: CASSYSTGWDGYTF
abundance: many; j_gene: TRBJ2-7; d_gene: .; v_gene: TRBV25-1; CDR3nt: TGTGCCAGCAGTGAATGGGGCGAGCAGTACTTC; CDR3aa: CASSEWGEQYF
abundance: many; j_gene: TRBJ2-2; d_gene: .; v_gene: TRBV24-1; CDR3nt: TGTGCCACCAGTGATTCTTGGACGGCGAACACCGGGGAGCTGTTTTTT; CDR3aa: CATSDSWTANTGELFF
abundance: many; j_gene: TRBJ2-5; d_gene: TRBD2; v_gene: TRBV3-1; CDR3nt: TGTGCCAGCAGCCAAGAGACTAGCGGGTGGAGAATGGAGACCCAGTACTTC; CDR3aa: CASSQETSGWRMETQYF
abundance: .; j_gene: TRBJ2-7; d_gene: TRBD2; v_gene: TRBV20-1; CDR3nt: TGCAGTGCTATGGGGCTAGCGGGACCCTTGGAGCAGTACTTC; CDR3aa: CSAMGLAGPLEQYF
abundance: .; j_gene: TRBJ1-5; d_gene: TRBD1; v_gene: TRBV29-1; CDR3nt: TGCAGCGGGGGGACAGGTTCGGATCAGCCCCAGCATTTT; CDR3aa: CSGGTGSDQPQHF
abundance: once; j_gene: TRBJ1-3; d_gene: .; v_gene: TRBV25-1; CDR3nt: TGTGCCTGGAGTAAAGTCGACTCAACAGACACCATATATTTT; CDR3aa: CAWSKVDSTDTIYF
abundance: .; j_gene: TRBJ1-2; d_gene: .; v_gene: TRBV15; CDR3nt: TGTGCCACCAGCAGCAATGACTGGGGGTATGGCTACACCTTC; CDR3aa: CATSSNDWGYGYTF